This TCR beta chain appears in the sequencing data of a study of STAT5B mutations in CD4+ large granular lymphocyte leukemia. About the study: Healthy donors showed HLA-associated enrichment of the CDR3 'QG' motif. Regarding the study as a whole: Top patient clones used TRBV06 genes more often: 8/27 versus 2/35 in controls. About a quarter of private leukemic clonotypes occurred rarely in other patients' non-leukemic repertoires.

On this clone: Its antigen is not known.

The data were produced by immunoSEQ multiplex PCR, yet TCRdb's version contains in-frame clones alone and is incomplete. The data hold 45,000 to 55,000 clones, with 70% observed a single time. Buffy coats from healthy blood donors served as controls. CDR3 size: 20 residues. Germline V gene sequence: CDR1 SGHRS, CDR2 YFSETQ. V lost 0 bases and J lost 4, with 27 bases in between. This clonotype was obtained from a human donor in good health. The sample was CD4+ T cells from blood buffy coats. The chain uses TRBV5-1 and TRBJ2-3; either TRBD1 or TRBD2 may supply D (5 bases each). The CDR3 DNA reads as TGCGCCAGCAGCTTGGCCGCCCTCGTCTGGGACCGGGTCGTCGCAGATACGCAGTATTTT. Protein: CASSLAALVWDRVVADTQYF.